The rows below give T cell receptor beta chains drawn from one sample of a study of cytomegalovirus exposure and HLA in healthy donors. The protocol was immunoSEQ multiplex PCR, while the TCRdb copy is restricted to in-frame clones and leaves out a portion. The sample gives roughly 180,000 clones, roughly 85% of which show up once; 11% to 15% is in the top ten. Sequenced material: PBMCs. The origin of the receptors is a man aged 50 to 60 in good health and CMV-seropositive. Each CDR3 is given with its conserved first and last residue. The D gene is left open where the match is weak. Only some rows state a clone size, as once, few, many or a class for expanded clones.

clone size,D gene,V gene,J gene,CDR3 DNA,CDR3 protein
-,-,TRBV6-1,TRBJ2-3,TGTGCCAGCAGTGAAATTCGGAGGGATACGCAGTATTTT,CASSEIRRDTQYF
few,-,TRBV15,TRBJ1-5,TGTGCCACCAGCAGAGACCCAGGGGGCAATCAGCCCCAGCATTTT,CATSRDPGGNQPQHF
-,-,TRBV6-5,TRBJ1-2,TGTGCCAGCACAGGGCACGTTAACTATGGCTACACCTTC,CASTGHVNYGYTF
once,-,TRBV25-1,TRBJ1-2,TGTGCCAGCAGTGAAACCGGCTTCCGGGGTTTGGACTATGGCTACACCTTC,CASSETGFRGLDYGYTF
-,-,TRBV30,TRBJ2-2,TGTGCCTGGAGTGCTGGGATTCGGCGGGGCACCGGGGAGCTGTTTTTT,CAWSAGIRRGTGELFF
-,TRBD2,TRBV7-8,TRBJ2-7,TGTGCCAGCAGCCCACCCGCAAGGCTAGCGGGTGAAAGCTCCTACGAGCAGTACTTC,CASSPPARLAGESSYEQYF
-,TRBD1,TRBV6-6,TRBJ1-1,TGTGCCAGCAGTTCCTCGGACAGGGGTCATGCTTTCTTT,CASSSSDRGHAFF
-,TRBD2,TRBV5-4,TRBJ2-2,TGTGCCAGCAGCCCCGGGGGGGCCACCGGGGAGCTGTTTTTT,CASSPGGATGELFF
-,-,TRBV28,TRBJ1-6,TGTGCCAGCAGTTTACTCGTTAATTCACCCCTCCACTTT,CASSLLVNSPLHF
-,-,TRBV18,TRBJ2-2,TGTGCCAGCTCACCACCCGGAGGGGTCACCGGGGAGCTGTTTTTT,CASSPPGGVTGELFF
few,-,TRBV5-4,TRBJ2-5,TGTGCCAGCAGCTTTACTGGGCGGGAAGAGACCCAGTACTTC,CASSFTGREETQYF
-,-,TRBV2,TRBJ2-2,TGTGCCAGCAGTGAAGGCGGTTCTCGATTTGGGGAGCTGTTTTTT,CASSEGGSRFGELFF
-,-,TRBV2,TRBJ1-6,TGTGCCAGCATTAGTGATAGCTCCTATAATTCACCCCTCCACTTT,CASISDSSYNSPLHF
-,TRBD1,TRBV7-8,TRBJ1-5,TGTGCCAGCAGCTTATTTGGGACAGGGGGAGGTCAGCCCCAGCATTTT,CASSLFGTGGGQPQHF
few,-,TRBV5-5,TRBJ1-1,TGTGCCAGCAGCCTTCTGACAGGCGGCTACACTGAAGCTTTCTTT,CASSLLTGGYTEAFF
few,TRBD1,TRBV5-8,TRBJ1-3,TGTGCCAGCAGCCCCCGGACAGGGTTGAACACCATATATTTT,CASSPRTGLNTIYF
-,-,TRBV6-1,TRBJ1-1,TGTGCCAGCACTCCGGGACGGGGGGGTGACACTGAAGCTTTCTTT,CASTPGRGGDTEAFF